What follows is one T cell receptor beta chain and its context. 13 Jbeta primers and 60 Vbeta primers were used for the PCR. Data came from immunoSEQ multiplex PCR; TCRdb stores just in-frame clones and leaves some out. The sample lists roughly 100,000 clones; approximately 69% were seen once. The entry originates in a study of cytomegalovirus exposure and HLA in healthy donors. This CDR3 contains 15 residues. The ends were cut back, 2 bases at V and 8 bases at J, with 13 bases in the middle. Germline V CDR1 and CDR2: LNHDA, SQIVND (reference sequence). The specimen was PBMCs. This TCR was sampled from a man between 25 and 39 years old in good health and CMV-seronegative. The rearrangement joins TRBV19 to TRBJ1-6; the D is unclear. The CDR3 DNA reads as TGTGCCAGTAGTATAAGGCCTAACGGAGATTCACCCCTCCACTTT. This sequence encodes CASSIRPNGDSPLHF.